Sequencing of this T cell receptor beta chain was carried out in a study of blood T cells in healthy people across ages (dated by TCRdb to 2014 to 2015). As for the study more broadly: Template switching captured roughly one uniquely barcoded TCR beta cDNA molecule per two T cells in model experiments. Two additional independent replicas of 1 million unique cDNA reads from the same blood draw were analyzed for two donors (one aged 18 to 30 and one aged 80 or older). Four age groups were formed from the donors: young (average about 17 years), middle-aged (approximately 41), aged (over 55) and long-lived (about 80). To avoid experimental bias, donors of different ages were spread randomly across the sequencing lanes. The study measured age-related changes in TCR beta repertoire diversity using deep sequencing normalized with unique cDNA molecular identifiers.

The full study reports these points: There was a strong correlation between observed TCR beta diversity and the percentage of naive T cells measured by flow cytometry. The CMV infection status of donors was not known, potentially confounding age-related changes in expanded clonotypes. Estimates of total diversity based on one million sequenced T cells were considered lower bounds and underestimates. The long-lived group showed more naive CD4+ T cells, fewer expanded clones and increased TCR diversity than the aged group, suggesting age selection. Observed TCR beta diversity per million T cells fell roughly linearly with age, and a significant reduction was already apparent by age around 39. Because profiling used bulk unsorted PBMCs, naive and antigen-experienced compartments could not be compared conclusively.

Per the germline V gene, LGHNA is the CDR1 and YSLEER is the CDR2. Here V drops 4 bases and J drops 0 bases, and the junction holds 9 bases not matched to any gene. Including the terminal cysteine and phenylalanine, the CDR3 comprises 16 residues. This entry keeps only the CDR3 DNA: 48 bases, framed from base 1. The library was built by means of 5' RACE. Sequencing was performed on an Illumina HiSeq 2500. A second PCR of roughly 6 to 12 cycles was run with a J-beta primer mix and a sample-barcoded 5' primer. Each TCR beta cDNA molecule received a unique molecular identifier from a template-switch 5' adaptor carrying 12 random nucleotides. Each sample yielded at least 3 million CDR3-containing paired-end reads. The Mint cDNA synthesis kit, primed by a TRBC-specific oligonucleotide, was used to synthesize first-strand cDNA from all RNA. All cDNA was treated with uracil-DNA glycosylase and then went through a first 18-cycle PCR with the universal primers M1SS and BC2_uni_R. The source study handled its data this way. Each sample was normalized by randomly selecting 1 million high-quality reads, each carrying a distinct molecular identifier. Instead of being binned into consensus sequences, reads that shared molecular identifiers were thrown out. CDR3 identification, clonotype clustering and error correction used MiTCR with a Q25 quality threshold and the strictest error-elimination algorithm. A nonparametric unseen species model using Euler transformation provided a lower-bound estimate of total TCR beta diversity. Through fastp at Q25 and MiXCR, TCRdb rebuilt clones from the public reads, retaining in-frame beta chains. CDR3 protein sequences are deduplicated, and each keeps its most common genes and DNA. None of the V and J calls come from the authors' own analysis; TCRdb made them. In this sample the table shows about a million distinct CDR3 sequences, roughly two fifths of which occur a single time. Jointly, the top ten make up roughly 13% of the sample.

This clonotype was found a few times. Its antigen remains undetermined. Within one base of it there is no much larger clone, and no base qualities were kept. The roughly 39 donors, aged about 6 to 95 years, were systemically healthy Caucasian individuals from Russia. Each donor gave around 9.9 milliliters of peripheral blood, collected into EDTA-treated Vacutainer tubes. Ficoll-Paque density-gradient centrifugation was used to isolate PBMCs, with at least 6.5 million per sample. Trizol reagent was used to extract total RNA from the PBMCs, yielding at least 6 micrograms per sample. For every donor, an aliquot of PBMCs went through flow cytometry to measure the percentages of naive CD45RAhigh/CD27high T cells.

The clonotype was recovered from a man aged 18 to 29 in good health. Sequencing was done on a sample of blood. The chain is assembled from TRBV4-3 and TRBJ2-7, and TRBD1 aligns with 7 junction nucleotides. The CDR3 corresponds to CASSRQQGRSSYEQYF. In nucleotide form, the sequence is TGCGCCAGCAGCCGCCAACAGGGGAGAAGCTCCTACGAGCAGTACTTC.